This T cell receptor (beta chain) was captured in a study of Graves' ophthalmopathy and Graves' hyperthyroidism. Overall study findings and caveats: The authors also found most expanded thyroid clonotypes above 0.001 frequency in blood.

This CDR3 contains 12 residues. V was shortened by 1 base and J by 4 bases, with 2 bases between the two germline ends. Germline loops: CDR1 SGHVS, CDR2 FNYEAQ. TCR beta CDR3 regions were amplified from RNA transcripts. A first-round RT-PCR used HTBI primers, followed by a second-round multiplex PCR. TCRdb analysed the multiplex PCR reads with MiXCR anew, one entry per CDR3 protein. The data contain 40,000 to 50,000 distinct CDR3 sequences, approximately 52% of them singletons. About this clonotype: Antigen specificity is unknown.

The clonotype was recovered from an adult man with Graves' ophthalmopathy. The sequenced material came from peripheral blood. This chain joins TRBV7-6 and TRBJ1-3; D is undetermined. In DNA, the CDR3 is TGTGCCAGCAGCTTAGGAGGAAACACCATATATTTT. Translated: CASSLGGNTIYF. Filled out from reference TRBV7-6 and TRBJ1-3, the complete variable domain reads GAGVSQSPRYKVTKRGQDVALRCDPISGHVSLYWYRQALGQGPEFLTYFNYEAQQDKSGLPNDRFSAERPEGSISTLTIQRTEQRDSAMYRCASSLGGNTIYFGEGSWLTVV.